Below, one TCR beta chain is given with its context. Its antigen is currently unknown. The V gene lost 0 bases and the J gene lost 0 bases, with 12 bases spanning the gap. This CDR3 spans 17 amino acids. Germline values: CDR1 LGHNA, CDR2 YNFKEQ. The table came from immunoSEQ multiplex PCR; TCRdb's copy has only in-frame clones and leaves some out. The sample lists approximately 150,000 clones; around nine tenths were seen once. These data belong to a study of T cell responses to AZD1222 COVID-19 vaccine. General study points: It was only 6 or 7 AZD1222 recipients who were seropositive at baseline.

The rearrangement uses TRBV4-2 and TRBJ2-1; TRBD2 is a possible D gene (5 bases). The sequence came from an adult in good health. Sequencing used peripheral blood, obtained on day 0 of AZD1222 vaccination. For the CDR3, the DNA is TGTGCCAGCAGCCAAGATCCGGGATCTAGCTCCTACAATGAGCAGTTCTTC. It codes for CASSQDPGSSSYNEQFF.